These 5 T cell receptor beta chains originate from one sample sequenced in a study of T cells after yellow fever vaccination. TCRdb re-derived calls from the 5' RACE reads in MiXCR, one entry per CDR3 protein. In the table there are under 250,000 distinct CDR3 sequences, more than 3% of which are singletons. Sequences were derived from CD4+ T cells sorted from PBMCs, sampled 10 days after the yellow fever booster vaccination. The receptors were gathered from a man aged 18 to 30 who received the YFV17D yellow fever vaccine.

The chain carries TRBV5-1 and TRBJ2-1; the D is unclear. This CDR3 is 15 amino acids long. Germline V gene sequence: CDR1 SGHRS, CDR2 YFSETQ. Trimming removed 6 bases from V and 6 bases from J, with 19 bases in between. CDR3: CASTSDASTTNEQFF. The DNA of the CDR3 is TGCGCCAGCACTTCGGACGCCTCCACAACCAATGAGCAGTTCTTC.

This clonotype has a handful of counts. The J gene is TRBJ2-7, the V gene TRBV19; maybe TRBD2 (5 bases). Trimming left V 3 bases short and J 2 bases short, with 17 bases between. The CDR3 has 16 residues. Per germline, CDR1 LNHDA and CDR2 SQIVND (reference sequence). The CDR3 DNA follows: TGTGCCAGTAGTATGCGTCGAACTAGACAACCCTACGAGCAGTACTTC. Protein: CASSMRRTRQPYEQYF.

This clonotype was picked up many times. The chain carries TRBV12-3 or TRBV12-4 and TRBJ2-1; unclear D gene. V was pared by 3 bases and J by 8 bases, with 5 bases between. This CDR3 region has 11 residues. The CDR3 bases are TGTGCCAGCAGTTTTTTCCATGAGCAGTTCTTC. Its translation is CASSFFHEQFF.

This clonotype was counted ten times or more. J is TRBJ2-3 and V is TRBV4-3, with D possibly matching TRBD2 (6 bases). From germline, CDR1 is LGHNA and CDR2 YSLEER. V shed 0 bases and J shed 1 base, with 14 bases lying between them. There are 17 residues in the CDR3. The CDR3 DNA sequence: TGCGCCAGCAGCCAAGATCCACCCGGCGGGGGCACAGATACGCAGTATTTT. It encodes CASSQDPPGGGTDTQYF.

This clonotype has more than one count but fewer than ten. The chain combines TRBV18 with TRBJ1-6, with no clear D. Germline V gene sequence: CDR1 KGHSH, CDR2 LQKENI. The CDR3 consists of 13 residues. V shed 3 bases and J shed 7 bases, with 7 bases lying between them. The CDR3 DNA is TGTGCCAGCTCACCTGGGTACAATTCACCCCTCCACTTT. Protein sequence: CASSPGYNSPLHF.